The source of this T cell receptor (beta chain) is a study of blood T cell repertoires in COVID-19. The protocol was immunoSEQ multiplex PCR, while the TCRdb copy is restricted to in-frame clones and leaves out a portion. The sample includes roughly 250,000 clones, roughly 83% of them seen just once. Individuals aged about 18 to 90 years were recruited from 24 US areas. Clinical history as reported by participants underpinned cohort assignment. For recovered donors of Cohort 3, there were two negative PCRs, clearance, or symptom resolution. In regard to this clone: Germline is not matched at one junction end, which may reflect a read error.

This CDR3 has 12 amino acids. The germline V gene has CDR1 SGHAT and CDR2 FQNNGV. The TCR sequence derives from a woman aged 45-65 years who had recovered from COVID-19. J is TRBJ1-1 and V is TRBV11-2; no clear D gene. Sequences were obtained from PBMCs or T cells enriched from blood (not recorded which). CDR3 DNA sequence: TGTGCCAGCAGCTCCTATCGCGTGAAGCGTATCTTT. Its translation is CASSSYRVKRIF.